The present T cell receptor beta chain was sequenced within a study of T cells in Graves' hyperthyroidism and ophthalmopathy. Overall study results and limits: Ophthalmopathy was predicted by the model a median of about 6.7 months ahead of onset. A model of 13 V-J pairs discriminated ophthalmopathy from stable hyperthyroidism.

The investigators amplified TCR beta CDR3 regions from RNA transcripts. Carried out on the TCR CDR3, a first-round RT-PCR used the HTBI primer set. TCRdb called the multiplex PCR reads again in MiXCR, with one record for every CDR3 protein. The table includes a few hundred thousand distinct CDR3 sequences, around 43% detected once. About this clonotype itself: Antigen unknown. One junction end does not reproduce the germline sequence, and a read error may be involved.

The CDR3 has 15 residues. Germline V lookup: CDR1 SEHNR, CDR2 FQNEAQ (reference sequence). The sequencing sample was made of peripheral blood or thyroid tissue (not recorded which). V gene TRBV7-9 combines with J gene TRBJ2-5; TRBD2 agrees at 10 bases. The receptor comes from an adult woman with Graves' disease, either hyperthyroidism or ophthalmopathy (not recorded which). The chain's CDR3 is CASSQELAGQETQYF. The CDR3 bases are TGCGCCAGCAGCCAGGAACTAGCGGGACAAGAGACCCAGTACTTC. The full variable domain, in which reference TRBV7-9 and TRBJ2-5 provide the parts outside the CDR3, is DTGVSQNPRHKITKRGQNVTFRCDPISEHNRLYWYRQTLGQGPEFLTYFQNEAQLEKSRLLSDRFSAERPKGSFSTLEIQRTEQGDSAMYLCASSQELAGQETQYFGPGTRLLVL.